The clone carrying this T cell receptor beta chain was seen a single time. The germline gene is not matched at one end of the junction; a read error may be the cause. The sample is drawn from a study of molecular identifiers for immune sequencing clone quantification. Germline CDR1 is SGHRS and CDR2 is YFSETQ. The CDR3 contains 13 residues. The authors gated naive CD8 T cells as CD8+CD4-CCR7+CD45RA+ for sorting. MiXCR, run by TCRdb on the PCR reads, gives a single entry per CDR3 protein. Found here are just under 650,000 distinct CDR3 sequences, about 20% of them singletons; the top ten hold approximately 0.9%.

The sequenced sample was naive CD8+ T cells from blood, with Jurkat cell RNA spiked in. Subset given: FACS-sorted CD8+CD4-CCR7+CD45RA+ naive T cells. This sequence was found in a human donor in good health. Some libraries in this study had Jurkat cell RNA spiked in. V gene TRBV5-1 combines with J gene TRBJ1-1; D remains ambiguous. The CDR3 sequence is CASSPPGETEALF. DNA of the CDR3: TGCGCCAGCAGCCCCCCGGGAGAGACTGAAGCTCTCTTT.